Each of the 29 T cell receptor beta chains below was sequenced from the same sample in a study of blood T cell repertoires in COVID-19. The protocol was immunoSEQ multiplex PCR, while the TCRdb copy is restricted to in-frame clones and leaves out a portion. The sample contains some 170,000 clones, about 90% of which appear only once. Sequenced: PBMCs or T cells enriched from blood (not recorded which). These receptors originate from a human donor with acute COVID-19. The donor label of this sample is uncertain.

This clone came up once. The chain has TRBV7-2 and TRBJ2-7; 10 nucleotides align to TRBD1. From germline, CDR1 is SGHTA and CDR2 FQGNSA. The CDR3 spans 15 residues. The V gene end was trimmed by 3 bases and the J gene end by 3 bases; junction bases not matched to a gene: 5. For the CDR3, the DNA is TGTGCCAGCAGCTTCTTACGGGACAGGGGCTACGAGCAGTACTTC. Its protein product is CASSFLRDRGYEQYF.

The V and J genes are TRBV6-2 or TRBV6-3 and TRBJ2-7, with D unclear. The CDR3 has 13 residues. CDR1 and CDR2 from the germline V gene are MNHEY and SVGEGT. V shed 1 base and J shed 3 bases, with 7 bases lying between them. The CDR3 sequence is CASSYFSGYEQYF. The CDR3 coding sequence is TGTGCCAGCAGTTACTTTTCGGGCTACGAGCAGTACTTC.

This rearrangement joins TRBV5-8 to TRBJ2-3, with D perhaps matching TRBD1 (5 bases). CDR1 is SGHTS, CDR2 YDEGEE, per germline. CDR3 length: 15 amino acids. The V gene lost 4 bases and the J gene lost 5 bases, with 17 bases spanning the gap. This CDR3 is CASSKGPAQRDTQYF. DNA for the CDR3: TGTGCCAGCAGCAAGGGGCCGGCCCAGCGAGATACGCAGTATTTT.

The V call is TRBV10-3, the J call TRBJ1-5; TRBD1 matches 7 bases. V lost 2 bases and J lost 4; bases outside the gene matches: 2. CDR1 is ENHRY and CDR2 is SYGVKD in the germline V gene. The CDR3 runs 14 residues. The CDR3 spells CAISEETGNQPQHF. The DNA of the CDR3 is TGTGCCATCAGTGAGGAGACAGGGAATCAGCCCCAGCATTTT.

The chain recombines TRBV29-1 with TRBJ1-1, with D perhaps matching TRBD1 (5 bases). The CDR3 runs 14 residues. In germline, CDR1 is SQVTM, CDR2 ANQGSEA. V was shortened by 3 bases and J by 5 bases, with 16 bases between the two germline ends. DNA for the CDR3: TGCAGCGTTGACCCACATGGGGGGAGGACTGAAGCTTTCTTT. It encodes CSVDPHGGRTEAFF.

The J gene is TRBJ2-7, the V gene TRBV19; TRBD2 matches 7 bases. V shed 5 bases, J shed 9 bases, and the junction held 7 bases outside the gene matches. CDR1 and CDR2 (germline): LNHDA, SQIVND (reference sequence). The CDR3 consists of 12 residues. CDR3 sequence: CASSGDYPGQYF. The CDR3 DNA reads TGTGCCAGTAGTGGGGACTATCCCGGGCAGTACTTC.

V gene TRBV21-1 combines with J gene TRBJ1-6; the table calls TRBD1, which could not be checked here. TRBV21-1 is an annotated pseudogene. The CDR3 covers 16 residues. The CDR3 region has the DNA TGTGCCAGCAGCAAGGCAACCAGGGGGCCTACTTTCCCCCTCCACTTT. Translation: CASSKATRGPTFPLHF.

The CDR3 sequence is CASSLGLSIAREQYF. As DNA, the CDR3 is TGTGCCAGCAGCTTGGGCTTAAGCATCGCGCGCGAGCAGTACTTC. V is TRBV7-2 and J is TRBJ2-7; D gene unclear. Germline V gene lookup returns CDR1 SGHTA and CDR2 FQGNSA. This CDR3 region has 15 residues. The V end was cut by 3 bases, the J end by 6 bases, with 18 bases between.

CDR3 residues: CASRVEAEYSNQPQHF. CDR3 sequence (DNA): TGTGCCAGTAGAGTCGAGGCAGAGTATAGCAATCAGCCCCAGCATTTT. The V and J genes are TRBV19 and TRBJ1-5, with D unresolved. Germline CDR1 reads LNHDA; CDR2 reads SQIVND (reference sequence). This CDR3 has 16 amino acids. V was cut by 6 bases and J by 0 bases, with 15 bases left in between.

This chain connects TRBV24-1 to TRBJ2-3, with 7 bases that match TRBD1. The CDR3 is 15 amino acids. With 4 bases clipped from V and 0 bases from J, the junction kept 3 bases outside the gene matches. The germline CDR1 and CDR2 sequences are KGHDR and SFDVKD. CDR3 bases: TGTGCCACCAGTGACCGGGACAGAAGCACAGATACGCAGTATTTT. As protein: CATSDRDRSTDTQYF.

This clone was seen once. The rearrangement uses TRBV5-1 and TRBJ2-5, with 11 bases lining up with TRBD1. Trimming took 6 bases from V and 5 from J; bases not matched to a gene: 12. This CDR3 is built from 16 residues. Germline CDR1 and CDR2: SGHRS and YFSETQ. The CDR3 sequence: CASTATGTGGPETQYF. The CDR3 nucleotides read TGCGCCAGCACCGCTACCGGGACAGGGGGGCCGGAGACCCAGTACTTC.

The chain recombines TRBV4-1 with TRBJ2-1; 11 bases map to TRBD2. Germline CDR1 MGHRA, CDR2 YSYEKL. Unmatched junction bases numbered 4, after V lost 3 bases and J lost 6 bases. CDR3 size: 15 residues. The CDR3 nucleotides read TGCGCCAGCAGCCAGGGACTAGCGGCTGCCAATGAGCAGTTCTTC. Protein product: CASSQGLAAANEQFF.

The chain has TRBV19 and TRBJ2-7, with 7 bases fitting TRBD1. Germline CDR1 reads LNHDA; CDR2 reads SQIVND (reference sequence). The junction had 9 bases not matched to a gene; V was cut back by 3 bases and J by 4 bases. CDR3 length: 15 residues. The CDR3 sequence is CASSMAPGQKYEQYF. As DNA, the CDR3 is TGTGCCAGTAGTATGGCTCCGGGACAGAAATACGAGCAGTACTTC.

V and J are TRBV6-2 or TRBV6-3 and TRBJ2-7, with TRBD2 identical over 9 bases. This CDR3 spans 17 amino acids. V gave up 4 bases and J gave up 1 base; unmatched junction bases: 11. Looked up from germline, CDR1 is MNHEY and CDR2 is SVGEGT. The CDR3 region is CASSSRMQRGASYEQYF. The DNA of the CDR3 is TGTGCCAGCAGTTCCCGTATGCAGCGGGGGGCTTCCTACGAGCAGTACTTC.

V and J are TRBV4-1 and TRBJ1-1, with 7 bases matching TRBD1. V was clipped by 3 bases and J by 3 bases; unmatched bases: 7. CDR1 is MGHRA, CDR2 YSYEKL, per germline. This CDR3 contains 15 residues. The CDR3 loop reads CASSHPGTADTEAFF. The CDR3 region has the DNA TGCGCCAGCAGCCACCCCGGGACAGCCGACACTGAAGCTTTCTTT.

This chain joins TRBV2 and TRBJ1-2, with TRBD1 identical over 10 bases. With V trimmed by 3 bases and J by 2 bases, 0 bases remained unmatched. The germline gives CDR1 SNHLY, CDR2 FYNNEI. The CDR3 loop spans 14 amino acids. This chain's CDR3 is CASSEGQGNYGYTF. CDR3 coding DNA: TGTGCCAGCAGTGAGGGACAGGGGAACTATGGCTACACCTTC.

CDR3 in amino acids: CASSSARDVTDTQYF. CDR3 nucleotides: TGTGCCAGCAGCTCCGCCAGGGATGTTACAGATACGCAGTATTTT. This chain uses TRBV7-9 with TRBJ2-3; D is possibly TRBD1 (5 bases). With 4 bases removed from V and 3 bases from J, the gap between germline ends came to 14 bases. The CDR3 is 15 residues long. The germline V gene encodes CDR1 SEHNR and CDR2 FQNEAQ (reference sequence).

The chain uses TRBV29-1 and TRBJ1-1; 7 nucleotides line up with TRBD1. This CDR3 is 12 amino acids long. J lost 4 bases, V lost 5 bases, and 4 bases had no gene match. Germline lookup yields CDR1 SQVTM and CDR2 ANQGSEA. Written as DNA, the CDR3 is TGCAGCGTTCGACGACAGGGCACTGAAGCTTTCTTT. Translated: CSVRRQGTEAFF.

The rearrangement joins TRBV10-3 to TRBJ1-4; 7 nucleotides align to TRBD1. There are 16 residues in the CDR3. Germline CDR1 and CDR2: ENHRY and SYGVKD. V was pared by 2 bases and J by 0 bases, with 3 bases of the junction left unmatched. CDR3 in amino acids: CAISERGPATNEKLFF. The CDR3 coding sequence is TGTGCCATCAGTGAGAGGGGGCCTGCAACTAATGAAAAACTGTTTTTT.

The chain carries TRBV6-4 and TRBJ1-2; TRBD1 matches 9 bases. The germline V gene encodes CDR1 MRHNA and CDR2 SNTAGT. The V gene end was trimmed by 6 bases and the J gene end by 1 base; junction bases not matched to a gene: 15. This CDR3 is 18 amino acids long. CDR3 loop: CASSEHWDRVRVNYGYTF. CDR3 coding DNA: TGTGCCAGCAGCGAACATTGGGACAGGGTAAGAGTTAACTATGGCTACACCTTC.

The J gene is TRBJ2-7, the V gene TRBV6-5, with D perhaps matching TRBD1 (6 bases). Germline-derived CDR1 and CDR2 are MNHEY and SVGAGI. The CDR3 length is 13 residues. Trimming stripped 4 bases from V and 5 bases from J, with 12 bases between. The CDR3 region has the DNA TGTGCCAGCAGTTTCCAGGGGTGGCACGAGCAGTACTTC. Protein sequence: CASSFQGWHEQYF.

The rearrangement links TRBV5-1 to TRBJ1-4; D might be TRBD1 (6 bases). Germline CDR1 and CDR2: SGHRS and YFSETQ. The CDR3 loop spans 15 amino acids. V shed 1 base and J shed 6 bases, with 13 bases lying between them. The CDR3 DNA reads TGCGCCAGCAGCTTGACATACAGGGTGGATGAAAAACTGTTTTTT. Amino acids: CASSLTYRVDEKLFF.

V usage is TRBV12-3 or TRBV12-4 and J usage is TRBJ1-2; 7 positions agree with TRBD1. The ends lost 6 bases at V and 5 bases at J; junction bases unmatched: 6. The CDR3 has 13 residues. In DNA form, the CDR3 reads TGTGCCAGCAGCCCGACAGGGTTTTATGGCTACACCTTC. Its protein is CASSPTGFYGYTF.

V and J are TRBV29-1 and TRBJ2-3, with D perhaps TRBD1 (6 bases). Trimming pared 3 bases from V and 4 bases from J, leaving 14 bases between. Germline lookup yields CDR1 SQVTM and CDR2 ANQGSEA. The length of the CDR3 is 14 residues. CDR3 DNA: TGCAGCGTTGACGGCGTCAGGGGTCCAGATACGCAGTATTTT. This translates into CSVDGVRGPDTQYF.

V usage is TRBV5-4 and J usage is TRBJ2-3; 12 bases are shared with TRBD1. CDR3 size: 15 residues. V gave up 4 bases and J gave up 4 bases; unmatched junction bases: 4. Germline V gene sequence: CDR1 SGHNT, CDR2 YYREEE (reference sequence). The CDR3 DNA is TGTGCCAGCAGCAGGGACAGGGGGCAGGCAGATACGCAGTATTTT. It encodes CASSRDRGQADTQYF.

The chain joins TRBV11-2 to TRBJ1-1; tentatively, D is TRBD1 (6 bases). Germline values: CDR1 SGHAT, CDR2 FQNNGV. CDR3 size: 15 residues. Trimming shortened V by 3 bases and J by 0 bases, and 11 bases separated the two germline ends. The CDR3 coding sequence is TGTGCCAGCAGCTTCAGGGGCCCCGTGAACACTGAAGCTTTCTTT. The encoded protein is CASSFRGPVNTEAFF.

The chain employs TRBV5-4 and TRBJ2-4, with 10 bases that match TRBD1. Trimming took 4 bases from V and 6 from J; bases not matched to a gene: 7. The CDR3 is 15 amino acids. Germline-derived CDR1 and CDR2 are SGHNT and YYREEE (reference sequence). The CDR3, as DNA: TGTGCCAGCAGCCTACCCGGGACAGGGGCAAACATTCAGTACTTC. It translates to CASSLPGTGANIQYF.

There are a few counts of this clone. The CDR3: CASSLSPGVGGYTF. DNA for the CDR3: TGCGCCAGCAGCTTGTCCCCCGGGGTTGGTGGCTACACCTTC. The V and J genes are TRBV5-1 and TRBJ1-2; D is unclear. Germline assignment: CDR1 SGHRS and CDR2 YFSETQ. CDR3 length equals 14 residues. Trimming removed 1 base at V and 7 bases at J, with 14 bases between.

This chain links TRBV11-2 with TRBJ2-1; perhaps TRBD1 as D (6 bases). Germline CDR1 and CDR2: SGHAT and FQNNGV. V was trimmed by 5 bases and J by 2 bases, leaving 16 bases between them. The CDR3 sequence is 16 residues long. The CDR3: CASSPNPTGPYNEQFF. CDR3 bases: TGTGCCAGCAGCCCCAACCCGACAGGTCCCTACAATGAGCAGTTCTTC.